A single sample gave rise to the 29 T cell receptor beta chains below, sequenced in a study of blood T cell repertoires in COVID-19. Using immunoSEQ multiplex PCR, the repertoire was profiled, and TCRdb retains in-frame clones only, with some absent. Seen here are under 85,000 clones, about 90% observed once, and the top ten hold about 4.9%. Sequenced: peripheral blood. The receptors were sampled from a man in his fifties or sixties with acute or convalescent COVID-19.

The V gene is TRBV3-1 (or the pseudogene TRBV3-2), the J gene TRBJ2-3, with D tentatively TRBD1 (5 bases). Per the germline V gene, CDR1 is LGHDT and CDR2 is YNNKEL (reference sequence). V was cut by 2 bases and J by 8 bases, with 11 bases left in between. The CDR3 loop spans 13 amino acids. The CDR3 here is CASSQSPRGTQYF. The CDR3 coding sequence is TGTGCCAGCAGCCAATCCCCTAGGGGTACGCAGTATTTT.

The chain links TRBV27 to TRBJ1-4; TRBD1 might be the D (5 bases). V was pared by 3 bases and J by 8 bases, with 13 bases between. The CDR3 length is 14 residues. Per germline, CDR1 MNHEY and CDR2 SMNVEV (reference sequence). This CDR3 is CASSFRGGREKLFF. CDR3 DNA sequence: TGTGCCAGCAGTTTTCGGGGGGGAAGGGAAAAACTGTTTTTT.

This chain uses TRBV7-9 with TRBJ2-5, with 14 nucleotides matching TRBD2. CDR1 and CDR2 from the germline V gene are SEHNR and FQNEAQ (reference sequence). The CDR3 consists of 16 residues. V dropped 0 bases and J dropped 5; count of bases not matched to a gene: 2. The CDR3 DNA is TGTGCCAGCAGCTTAGCCCGACTAGCGGGAGGGGAGACCCAGTACTTC. Protein sequence: CASSLARLAGGETQYF.

The chain couples TRBV29-1 to TRBJ2-7, with TRBD2 identical over 7 bases. CDR3 length: 14 amino acids. J gave up 3 bases and V 3 bases, and 8 bases lay outside the gene matches. CDR1 is SQVTM, CDR2 ANQGSEA, per germline. The CDR3 nucleotides read TGCAGCGTTGAGGGGGGGTCGTGGGGCTACGAGCAGTACTTC. Protein sequence: CSVEGGSWGYEQYF.

This clone was seen just once. This chain links TRBV11-2 with TRBJ1-6, with 7 nucleotides matching TRBD1. Germline V gene data show CDR1 as SGHAT and CDR2 as FQNNGV. J gave up 7 bases and V 3 bases, and 9 bases lay outside the gene matches. The CDR3 totals 16 residues. CDR3 sequence (DNA): TGTGCCAGCAGCTTTCTTCAGAAGGGGGCAAATTCACCCCTCCACTTT. Its translation is CASSFLQKGANSPLHF.

This clone showed up just once. The CDR3 loop is CASSITGNANQPQHF. CDR3 nucleotides: TGTGCCAGTAGTATCACAGGGAACGCCAATCAGCCCCAGCATTTT. The chain has TRBV19 and TRBJ1-5, with D maybe TRBD1 (6 bases). Deletions cut 3 bases from V and 3 bases from J, with 12 bases between. Germline V gives CDR1 LNHDA, CDR2 SQIVND (reference sequence). This CDR3 is 15 amino acids long.

This clone was seen more than once but under ten times. This chain uses TRBV9 with TRBJ1-2; no firm D call. This CDR3 contains 13 residues. V was pared by 1 base and J by 1 base, with 5 bases between. The germline V gene has CDR1 SGDLS and CDR2 YYNGEE. Here the CDR3 reads CASSVTVNYGYTF. As DNA, the CDR3 is TGTGCCAGCAGCGTAACAGTTAACTATGGCTACACCTTC.

The J gene is TRBJ2-2, the V gene TRBV2; 10 nucleotides line up with TRBD1. V shed 7 bases and J 4 bases; nucleotides not matched to a gene: 3. The CDR3 covers 14 residues. Germline V gene sequence: CDR1 SNHLY, CDR2 FYNNEI. CDR3 sequence reads: CASNRDRGTGELFF. As DNA, the CDR3 is TGTGCCAGCAACCGGGACAGGGGCACCGGGGAGCTGTTTTTT.

This clone appeared a few times. The chain employs TRBV21-1 and TRBJ2-7; TRBD1 reflects the table's D call only, with no check against the DNA. TRBV21-1 is termed a pseudogene. This CDR3 has 12 residues. CDR3: CASRDRGYEQYF. DNA for the CDR3: TGTGCCAGCCGGGACAGGGGGTACGAGCAGTACTTC.

The chain employs TRBV15 and TRBJ2-3; D is ambiguous. Trimming cost V 3 bases and J 4 bases, with 11 bases left between them. There are 14 residues in the CDR3. Germline CDR1 reads LNHNV; CDR2 reads YYDKDF (reference sequence). CDR3 loop: CATSSLPRADTQYF. In DNA form, the CDR3 reads TGTGCCACCAGCAGCCTCCCCCGGGCAGATACGCAGTATTTT.

Here the CDR3 reads CASSVGGGSGNEQFF. CDR3 bases: TGTGCCAGCAGCGTAGGGGGCGGGAGCGGTAATGAGCAGTTCTTC. This chain joins TRBV9 and TRBJ2-1, with 7 positions matching TRBD2. This CDR3 contains 15 residues. In germline, CDR1 is SGDLS, CDR2 YYNGEE. J lost 7 bases, V lost 0 bases, and 7 bases had no gene match.

The CDR3 sequence is CASSFGSTSTYEQYF. DNA for the CDR3: TGCGCCAGCAGCTTCGGGTCCACCTCAACCTACGAGCAGTACTTC. The V call is TRBV4-1, the J call TRBJ2-7; no clear D. Per germline, CDR1 MGHRA and CDR2 YSYEKL. The CDR3 is made up of 15 amino acids. V lost 5 bases and J 2 bases, leaving 16 bases between the germline ends.

The V and J genes are TRBV7-8 and TRBJ1-2; a weak D match, TRBD1 (5 bases). The CDR3 has 15 amino acids. Germline V gene lookup returns CDR1 SGHVS and CDR2 FQNEAQ. The V and J ends lost 1 base and 0 bases respectively, with 9 bases between them. Here the CDR3 DNA reads TGTGCCAGCAGCTTAGTGGTAGGGGCTAACTATGGCTACACCTTC. Its translation is CASSLVVGANYGYTF.

This clone was seen more than once but under ten times. This chain connects TRBV5-7 to TRBJ2-1; possibly TRBD1 for D (5 bases). TRBV5-7 is an ORF, and what it does is uncertain. This CDR3 has 14 amino acids. V was trimmed by 4 bases and J by 6 bases, leaving 14 bases between them. The CDR3, as DNA: TGTGCCAGCAGCCTAGGGGCGGCTTCCAATGAGCAGTTCTTC. Protein product: CASSLGAASNEQFF.

The V and J genes are TRBV5-4 and TRBJ2-5; D is perhaps TRBD2 (6 bases). The V end was cut by 0 bases, the J end by 0 bases, with 12 bases between. The V gene's germline CDR1 is SGHNT and CDR2 YYREEE (reference sequence). The CDR3 extends over 16 amino acids. The CDR3 reads CASSLALARYQETQYF. Here the CDR3 DNA reads TGTGCCAGCAGCTTGGCCCTAGCGAGATACCAAGAGACCCAGTACTTC. Full variable domain (outside the CDR3, taken from reference TRBV5-4 and TRBJ2-5): ETGVTQSPTHLIKTRGQQVTLRCSSQSGHNTVSWYQQALGQGPQFIFQYYREEENGRGNFPPRFSGLQFPNYSSELNVNALELDDSALYLCASSLALARYQETQYFGPGTRLLVL.

J is TRBJ2-7 and V is TRBV9, with 8 nucleotides matching TRBD1. V was clipped by 3 bases and J by 6 bases; unmatched bases: 5. The CDR3 is 13 residues long. Germline lookup yields CDR1 SGDLS and CDR2 YYNGEE. CDR3 protein: CASSATGGGEQYF. DNA for the CDR3: TGTGCCAGCAGCGCTACAGGGGGAGGCGAGCAGTACTTC. Combining the CDR3 with reference TRBV9 and TRBJ2-7 gives the whole variable domain DSGVTQTPKHLITATGQRVTLRCSPRSGDLSVYWYQQSLDQGLQFLIQYYNGEERAKGNILERFSAQQFPDLHSELNLSSLELGDSALYFCASSATGGGEQYFGPGTRLTVT.

This clone came up a few times. J is TRBJ2-7 and V is TRBV10-3; 9 nucleotides line up with TRBD2. The CDR3 is 16 residues long. The V gene's germline CDR1 is ENHRY and CDR2 SYGVKD. V shed 7 bases, J shed 2 bases, and the junction held 12 bases outside the gene matches. Here the CDR3 reads CAIKGLDGGRAYEQYF. CDR3 nucleotide sequence: TGTGCCATCAAGGGATTAGACGGCGGGAGGGCCTACGAGCAGTACTTC.

The V and J genes are TRBV10-3 and TRBJ2-3; TRBD2 aligns across 8 bases. The length of the CDR3 is 14 residues. The ends lost 6 bases at V and 4 bases at J; junction bases unmatched: 6. Germline V gene data show CDR1 as ENHRY and CDR2 as SYGVKD. CDR3 loop: CAISSGSGSDTQYF. The CDR3 DNA is TGTGCCATCAGCAGCGGGAGTGGCTCAGATACGCAGTATTTT.

For this clone: The sample contains more than one DNA sequence encoding this CDR3. This chain connects TRBV18 to TRBJ2-1; 15 nucleotides align to TRBD2. The CDR3 sequence is 18 residues long. V was pared by 2 bases and J by 1 base, with 3 bases of the junction left unmatched. Germline CDR1 reads KGHSH; CDR2 reads LQKENI. CDR3 in amino acids: CASSPTGLAGGSYNEQFF. The DNA for the CDR3 is TGTGCCAGCTCACCAACTGGACTAGCGGGAGGGTCCTACAATGAGCAGTTCTTC.

The table lists this clone with a few counts. This chain links TRBV5-1 with TRBJ1-3; D not resolved. Trimming removed 4 bases at V and 0 bases at J, with 8 bases between. CDR1 is SGHRS, CDR2 YFSETQ, per germline. The CDR3 runs 14 residues. As DNA, the CDR3 is TGCGCCAGCAGCCTGGACGGCTCTGGAAACACCATATATTTT. It specifies CASSLDGSGNTIYF.

J is TRBJ2-7 and V is TRBV21-1; whether TRBD2, the table's D call, matches the DNA was not checked. TRBV21-1 is a listed pseudogene. The CDR3 is made up of 16 amino acids. CDR3 residues: CASSKAEGSPSEEQYF. The CDR3 bases are TGTGCCAGCAGCAAAGCTGAGGGATCCCCCTCCGAAGAGCAGTACTTC.

This clone was recorded a few times. The chain is built from TRBV19 and TRBJ1-4, with D possibly matching TRBD1 (6 bases). Trimming removed 7 bases at V and 10 bases at J, with 19 bases between. The length of the CDR3 is 14 residues. The germline V gene has CDR1 LNHDA and CDR2 SQIVND (reference sequence). CDR3 protein: CASNDHRASRKLFF. The CDR3 DNA follows: TGTGCCAGTAACGACCACAGGGCGTCCCGAAAACTGTTTTTT.

The chain links TRBV4-1 to TRBJ2-5; TRBD1 matches 9 bases. CDR1 is MGHRA and CDR2 is YSYEKL in the germline V gene. The CDR3 length is 16 residues. Unmatched junction bases numbered 4, after V lost 0 bases and J lost 2 bases. The CDR3 region is CASSQDGTGSQETQYF. Here the CDR3 DNA reads TGCGCCAGCAGCCAAGACGGGACAGGGTCTCAAGAGACCCAGTACTTC.

The J gene is TRBJ2-2, the V gene TRBV15, with 7 bases matching TRBD1. The CDR3 totals 13 residues. Germline-derived CDR1 and CDR2 are LNHNV and YYDKDF (reference sequence). V lost 3 bases to trimming and J lost 6 bases; unmatched junction nucleotides: 1. Here the CDR3 DNA reads TGTGCCACCAGCAGGGGGACAGCCGGGGAGCTGTTTTTT. This sequence encodes CATSRGTAGELFF.

The CDR3 region is CASSPSAKNIQYF. The CDR3 DNA reads TGTGCCAGCAGTCCGTCAGCCAAAAACATTCAGTACTTC. The V call is TRBV6-5, the J call TRBJ2-4; D not resolved. CDR3 length: 13 residues. Trimming took off 5 bases at V and 0 bases at J, with 5 bases between the two ends. Per germline, CDR1 MNHEY and CDR2 SVGAGI.

This clone was observed a handful of times. V gene TRBV28 combines with J gene TRBJ1-5, with a weak D call TRBD1 (6 bases). The V end lost 4 bases, the J end lost 1 base, and 14 bases lay between the germline ends. This CDR3 comprises 16 residues. Germline V gene sequence: CDR1 MDHEN, CDR2 SYDVKM. The CDR3 loop is CASSWYRVTSNQPQHF. CDR3 nucleotides: TGTGCCAGCAGTTGGTACAGGGTTACGAGCAATCAGCCCCAGCATTTT. Full variable domain (rest looked up from reference TRBV28 and TRBJ1-5): DVKVTQSSRYLVKRTGEKVFLECVQDMDHENMFWYRQDPGLGLRLIYFSYDVKMKEKGDIPEGYSVSREKKERFSLILESASTNQTSMYLCASSWYRVTSNQPQHFGDGTRLSIL.

The chain links TRBV19 to TRBJ2-1; 11 bases map to TRBD2. Trimming removed 4 bases from V and 0 bases from J; junction bases left unmatched: 5. This CDR3 has 17 residues. Germline values: CDR1 LNHDA, CDR2 SQIVND (reference sequence). The CDR3: CASSKGTSGRSYNEQFF. The CDR3 nucleotides are TGTGCCAGTAGTAAAGGGACTAGCGGACGCTCCTACAATGAGCAGTTCTTC.

CDR3 sequence reads: CATSRGGDAELFF. As DNA, the CDR3 is TGTGCCACCAGCAGAGGCGGGGATGCCGAGCTGTTTTTT. The gene calls are TRBV15 and TRBJ2-2, with D possibly matching TRBD2 (6 bases). V lost 1 base, J lost 11 bases, and 11 bases lay in between. This CDR3 contains 13 residues. Germline CDR1 LNHNV, CDR2 YYDKDF (reference sequence).

The sample holds a few counts of this clone. The V gene is TRBV7-9, the J gene TRBJ1-1; 8 bases are shared with TRBD1. J gave up 4 bases and V 5 bases, and 3 bases lay outside the gene matches. The CDR3 totals 13 residues. The germline V gene encodes CDR1 SEHNR and CDR2 FQNEAQ (reference sequence). Here the CDR3 DNA reads TGTGCCAGCAGCCAGACAGGGGTCACTGAAGCTTTCTTT. Its protein product is CASSQTGVTEAFF.